The 24 T cell receptor beta chains below come from one sample, sequenced in a study of breast tumors, draining lymph nodes, adjacent tissues (dated by TCRdb to the mid-2010s). Libraries were built with multiplex PCR. Sequencing was carried out with an Illumina HiSeq 2000. Clones were called with MiXCR by TCRdb after fastp trimmed the public reads at Q25, and only in-frame beta chains were retained. When rows share a CDR3 protein, they turn into one entry using the most common DNA and genes. This sample holds under 110,000 distinct CDR3 sequences; under 40% were observed only once. The ten top clones hold approximately 5.2% of the sample. The axillary draining lymph nodes of breast cancer patients were the source of the lymph node samples. Specimen: axillary lymph node tissue. Receptors were obtained from a female donor with breast cancer. Some clones in this sample may be carry-over from other donors' samples.

At least ten counts were recorded for this clonotype. V gene TRBV19 combines with J gene TRBJ2-1, with unresolved D. CDR3 length: 14 residues. The germline V gene has CDR1 LNHDA and CDR2 SQIVND (reference sequence). The V end was cut by 4 bases, the J end by 6 bases, with 13 bases between. The CDR3 loop is CASSTVNLRNEQFF. The CDR3, as DNA: TGTGCCAGTAGTACGGTAAATTTGCGCAATGAGCAGTTCTTC.

This clonotype was seen ten or more times. The J gene is TRBJ1-6, the V gene TRBV7-8, with TRBD1 matching over 7 bases. The germline V gene has CDR1 SGHVS and CDR2 FQNEAQ. Trimming removed 1 base from V and 7 bases from J; junction bases left unmatched: 7. There are 16 residues in the CDR3. CDR3 sequence reads: CASSLGAGGRNSPLHF. CDR3 in DNA: TGTGCCAGCAGCTTAGGGGCAGGGGGAAGGAATTCACCCCTCCACTTT.

The chain recombines TRBV2 with TRBJ2-7; a possible D gene is TRBD1 (5 bases). Germline V lookup: CDR1 SNHLY, CDR2 FYNNEI. V lost 4 bases, J lost 1 base, and 8 bases lay in between. The CDR3 covers 13 residues. The CDR3 loop reads CASSVDSSYEQYF. DNA of the CDR3: TGTGCCAGCAGTGTCGACAGTTCCTACGAGCAGTACTTC.

This clonotype was counted many times. This rearrangement joins TRBV11-3 to TRBJ2-1; 8 nucleotides line up with TRBD2. Trimming at V came to 3 bases and at J to 0 bases, leaving 16 bases not matched to a gene. CDR1 and CDR2 from the germline V gene are SGHNT and YENEEA. This CDR3 spans 20 amino acids. The CDR3 here is CASSFSAGGGRFSSYNEQFF. The CDR3 bases are TGTGCCAGCAGCTTTTCGGCCGGGGGGGGCAGATTTAGCTCCTACAATGAGCAGTTCTTC.

This clonotype was detected ten times or more. The chain couples TRBV5-6 to TRBJ2-3; D unresolved. Trimming took off 0 bases at V and 0 bases at J, with 5 bases between the two ends. The germline V gene has CDR1 SGHDT and CDR2 YYEEEE. The CDR3 has 14 residues. CDR3 DNA sequence: TGTGCCAGCAGCTTGGGCCCTAGCACAGATACGCAGTATTTT. Protein sequence: CASSLGPSTDTQYF. Full variable domain (rest looked up from reference TRBV5-6 and TRBJ2-3): DAGVTQSPTHLIKTRGQQVTLRCSPKSGHDTVSWYQQALGQGPQFIFQYYEEEERQRGNFPDRFSGHQFPNYSSELNVNALLLGDSALYLCASSLGPSTDTQYFGPGTRLTVL.

This clonotype was seen repeatedly, ten times or more. The chain uses TRBV7-3 and TRBJ2-7; D is uncertain. This CDR3 is 14 amino acids long. Germline loops: CDR1 SGHTA, CDR2 FQGTGA. The V end was cut by 5 bases, the J end by 2 bases, with 13 bases between. CDR3 residues: CASSIWAGTYEQYF. In nucleotides, the CDR3 is TGTGCCAGCAGCATATGGGCAGGCACCTACGAGCAGTACTTC.

This clonotype was detected ten times or more. The genes are TRBV5-6 and TRBJ2-5; 9 nucleotides agree with TRBD2. The trim removed 4 bases at V and 4 bases at J, leaving 8 bases unmatched. The germline CDR1 and CDR2 sequences are SGHDT and YYEEEE. The CDR3 is 15 amino acids. CDR3 coding DNA: TGTGCCAGCAGCCGCGGGGGGGCTGGTGGAGAGACCCAGTACTTC. This codes for CASSRGGAGGETQYF.

The chain recombines TRBV5-1 with TRBJ1-1; D remains ambiguous. The CDR3 has 15 residues. V was trimmed by 0 bases and J by 2 bases, leaving 11 bases between them. The germline V gene encodes CDR1 SGHRS and CDR2 YFSETQ. CDR3 DNA sequence: TGCGCCAGCAGCTTGGGGCAGCCCAGAAACACTGAAGCTTTCTTT. Protein: CASSLGQPRNTEAFF.

The CDR3 coding sequence is TGTGCCACCAGCAGCCAGTTGGGAAATCAGCCCCAGCATTTT. It is translated as CATSSQLGNQPQHF. The J gene is TRBJ1-5, the V gene TRBV15; D is ambiguous. Per the germline V gene, CDR1 is LNHNV and CDR2 is YYDKDF (reference sequence). Trimming took 3 bases from V and 4 from J, leaving 10 bases between them. The CDR3 length is 14 residues.

In this sample, this clonotype turned up many times. The junction does not match germline at one end; this may be a read error. V gene TRBV7-9 combines with J gene TRBJ1-2; 8 bases line up with TRBD1. CDR1 SEHNR and CDR2 FQNEAQ come from the germline V gene (reference sequence). The CDR3 sequence is 15 residues long. CDR3 coding DNA: TGTGCCAGCAGCTACGCCGGACAGGGAAGCGGTGGCTACCCCTTC. It yields the protein CASSYAGQGSGGYPF.

This clonotype was seen at least ten times. This may be a read error: a much more frequent sequence differs by one nucleotide. The chain is built from TRBV14 and TRBJ1-2; D is unclear. This CDR3 comprises 15 residues. Germline values: CDR1 SGHDN, CDR2 FVKESK. CDR3 residues: CASSQEGGLKGGSTF. In DNA, the CDR3 is TGTGCCAGCAGCCAAGAAGGAGGTTTGAAGGGTGGCTCCACCTTC.

This clonotype has ten or more counts. This chain connects TRBV6-4 to TRBJ2-3; D remains ambiguous. This CDR3 contains 17 residues. Trimming pared 0 bases from V and 4 bases from J, leaving 17 bases between. The V gene's germline CDR1 is MRHNA and CDR2 SNTAGT. The CDR3 spells CASSDSGPRRIADTQYF. CDR3 bases: TGTGCCAGCAGTGACTCAGGGCCTAGAAGAATCGCAGATACGCAGTATTTT.

This chain links TRBV2 with TRBJ2-1; 12 bases match TRBD1. Germline lookup yields CDR1 SNHLY and CDR2 FYNNEI. The CDR3 loop spans 12 amino acids. In nucleotides, the CDR3 is TGTGCTGGGACAGGGGGCTTCAATGAGCAGTTCTTC. Translating it yields CAGTGGFNEQFF.

This clonotype was seen a few times. The chain employs TRBV5-4 and TRBJ2-1; a possible D gene is TRBD2 (7 bases). The CDR3 runs 14 residues. Looked up from germline, CDR1 is SGHNT and CDR2 is YYREEE (reference sequence). Trimming shortened V by 3 bases and J by 7 bases, and 14 bases separated the two germline ends. CDR3 amino acids: CASSWGGAENEQFF. The CDR3 DNA reads TGTGCCAGCAGCTGGGGGGGGGCTGAAAATGAGCAGTTCTTC.

The table lists this clonotype with many counts. The chain is built from TRBV7-9 and TRBJ2-3, with D possibly matching TRBD2 (5 bases). Trimming stripped 1 base from V and 2 bases from J, with 16 bases between. This CDR3 is built from 17 residues. CDR1 is SEHNR, CDR2 FQNEAQ, per germline (reference sequence). CDR3 DNA: TGTGCCAGCAGCTTAGTCCTATCGGGAATACCCACAGATACGCAGTATTTT. As protein: CASSLVLSGIPTDTQYF.

This clonotype was observed at least ten times. This chain uses TRBV30 with TRBJ1-5; D is possibly TRBD1 (5 bases). The CDR3 is 13 amino acids. V was trimmed by 2 bases and J by 4 bases, leaving 9 bases between them. Germline-derived CDR1 and CDR2 are GTSNPN and SVGIG (reference sequence). The DNA for the CDR3 is TGTGCCTGGAGTCGAGGGGCAAATCAGCCCCAGCATTTT. It codes for CAWSRGANQPQHF.

CDR3: CARMGQGDYGYTF. DNA for the CDR3: TGTGCCCGCATGGGACAGGGGGACTATGGCTACACCTTC. This sequence joins TRBV2 and TRBJ1-2; the match to TRBD1 covers 11 bases. CDR1 is SNHLY, CDR2 FYNNEI, per germline. V was pared by 11 bases and J by 3 bases, with 5 bases of the junction left unmatched. This CDR3 comprises 13 residues.

This clonotype was observed a few times. Since a much larger clone is just one base distant, this may be a read error. The conserved final phenylalanine or tryptophan is absent from the CDR3, which likely points to a read error. The chain recombines TRBV20-1 with TRBJ2-5; D gene uncertain. CDR3 length equals 10 residues. The V gene's germline CDR1 is DFQATT and CDR2 SNEGSKA (reference sequence). V lost 6 bases, J lost 2 bases, and 4 bases lay in between. Here the CDR3 DNA reads TGCAGTGCGGCGCAAGAGACCCAGTACCCC. Protein: CSAAQETQYP.

This clonotype was counted between two and nine times. The chain couples TRBV20-1 to TRBJ1-1, with unresolved D. V was pared by 6 bases and J by 5 bases, with 10 bases between. CDR3 length: 11 amino acids. Germline CDR1 is DFQATT and CDR2 is SNEGSKA (reference sequence). Here the CDR3 DNA reads TGCAGTGCAGCCCCCGCTACTGAAGCTTTCTTT. Amino acids: CSAAPATEAFF.

The sample holds many counts of this clonotype. The CDR3 reads CSVRGSSYNEQFF. The DNA of the CDR3 is TGCAGCGTCCGAGGTAGCTCCTACAATGAGCAGTTCTTC. The chain links TRBV29-1 to TRBJ2-1; D unclear. Trimming shortened V by 6 bases and J by 0 bases, and 9 bases separated the two germline ends. CDR1 is SQVTM, CDR2 ANQGSEA, per germline. This CDR3 spans 13 amino acids.

This clonotype has at least ten counts. An end of the junction does not agree with germline; a read error may underlie this. V is TRBV6-1 and J is TRBJ2-7; 8 bases match TRBD1. The CDR3 runs to 16 residues. Germline V gene lookup returns CDR1 MNHNS and CDR2 SASEGT. CDR3 DNA sequence: TGTGCCAGCAGTCAAGCGTGGACAGGGTTTACGCGCGAGCAGTACTTC. This codes for CASSQAWTGFTREQYF.

This clonotype has a count of ten or more. The chain couples TRBV5-1 to TRBJ1-5, with 7 nucleotides matching TRBD1. J gave up 2 bases and V 0 bases, and 8 bases lay outside the gene matches. From germline, CDR1 is SGHRS and CDR2 YFSETQ. The CDR3 totals 17 residues. CDR3 bases: TGCGCCAGCAGCTTGGGGGAGGGGGCGAGGGGCAATCAGCCCCAGCATTTT. Translating it yields CASSLGEGARGNQPQHF.

About this clonotype itself: A read error may be the cause here, since a much bigger clone is one base away. The CDR3 does not close with the conserved phenylalanine or tryptophan, likely indicating a read error. The chain combines TRBV24-1 with TRBJ1-1; weak D call: TRBD1 (5 bases). Germline CDR1 KGHDR, CDR2 SFDVKD. V lost 7 bases, J lost 4 bases, and 9 bases lay in between. The CDR3 totals 12 residues. The CDR3 bases are TGTGCCACCAGGGGGGAGGGCACTGAAGCTTTCCTT. Translation: CATRGEGTEAFL.

The DNA for the CDR3 is TGTGCCAGCAGCTCGCGACTAGCGGGTACCACAGATACGCAGTATTTT. Residues: CASSSRLAGTTDTQYF. V usage is TRBV7-2 and J usage is TRBJ2-3; 10 nucleotides line up with TRBD2. The CDR3 is 16 amino acids. Looked up from germline, CDR1 is SGHTA and CDR2 is FQGNSA. Unmatched junction bases numbered 6, after V lost 4 bases and J lost 2 bases.